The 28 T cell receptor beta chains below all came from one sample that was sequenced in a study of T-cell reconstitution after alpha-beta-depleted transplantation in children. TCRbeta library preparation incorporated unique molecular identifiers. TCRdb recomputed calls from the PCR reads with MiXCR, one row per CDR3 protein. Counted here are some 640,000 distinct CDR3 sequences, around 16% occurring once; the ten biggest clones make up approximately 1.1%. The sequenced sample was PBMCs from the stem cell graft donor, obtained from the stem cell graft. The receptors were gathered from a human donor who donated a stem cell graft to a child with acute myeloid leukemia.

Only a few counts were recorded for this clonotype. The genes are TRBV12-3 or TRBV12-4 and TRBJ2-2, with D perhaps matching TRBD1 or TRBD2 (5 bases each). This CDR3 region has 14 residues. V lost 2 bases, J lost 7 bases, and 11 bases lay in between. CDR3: CASSLSGTYGELFF. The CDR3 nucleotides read TGTGCCAGCAGTTTATCCGGGACGTACGGGGAGCTGTTTTTT.

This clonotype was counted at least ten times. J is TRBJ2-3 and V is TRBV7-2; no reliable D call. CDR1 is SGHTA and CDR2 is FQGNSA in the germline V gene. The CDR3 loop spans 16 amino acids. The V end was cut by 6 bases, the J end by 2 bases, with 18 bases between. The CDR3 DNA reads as TGTGCCAGCAGTAAAACGGTAGCCCAATACACAGATACGCAGTATTTT. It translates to CASSKTVAQYTDTQYF.

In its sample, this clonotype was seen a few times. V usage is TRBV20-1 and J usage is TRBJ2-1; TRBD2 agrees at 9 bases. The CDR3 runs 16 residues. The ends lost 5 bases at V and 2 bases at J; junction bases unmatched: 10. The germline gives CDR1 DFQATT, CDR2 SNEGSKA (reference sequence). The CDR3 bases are TGCAGTGCTGGAAAGCTAGCGGGGACGCCCTACAATGAGCAGTTCTTC. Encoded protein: CSAGKLAGTPYNEQFF.

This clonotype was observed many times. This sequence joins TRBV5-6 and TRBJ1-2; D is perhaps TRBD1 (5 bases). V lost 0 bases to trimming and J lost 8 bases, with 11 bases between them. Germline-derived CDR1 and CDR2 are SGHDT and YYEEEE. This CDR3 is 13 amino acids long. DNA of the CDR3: TGTGCCAGCAGCTTGGGTAACAGGAGCGGCTACACCTTC. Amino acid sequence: CASSLGNRSGYTF.

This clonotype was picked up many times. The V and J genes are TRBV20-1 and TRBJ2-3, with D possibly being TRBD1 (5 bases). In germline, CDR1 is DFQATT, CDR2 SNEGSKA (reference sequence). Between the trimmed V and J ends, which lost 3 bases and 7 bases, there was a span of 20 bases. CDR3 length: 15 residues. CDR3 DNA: TGCAGTGCTAGCCCCCGCGCAGGGAACTCCCATACGCAGTATTTT. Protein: CSASPRAGNSHTQYF.

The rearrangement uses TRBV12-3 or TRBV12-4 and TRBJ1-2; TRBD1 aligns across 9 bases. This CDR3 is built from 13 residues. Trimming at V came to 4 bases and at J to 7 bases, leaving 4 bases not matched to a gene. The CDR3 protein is CASSSDRGVGYTF. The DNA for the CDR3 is TGTGCCAGCAGTTCGGACAGGGGAGTTGGCTACACCTTC.

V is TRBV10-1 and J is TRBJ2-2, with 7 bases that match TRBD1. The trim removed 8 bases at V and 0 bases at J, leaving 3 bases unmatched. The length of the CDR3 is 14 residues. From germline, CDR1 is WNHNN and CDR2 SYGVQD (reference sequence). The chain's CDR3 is CASDGTANTGELFF. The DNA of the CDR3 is TGCGCCAGCGACGGGACAGCGAACACCGGGGAGCTGTTTTTT.

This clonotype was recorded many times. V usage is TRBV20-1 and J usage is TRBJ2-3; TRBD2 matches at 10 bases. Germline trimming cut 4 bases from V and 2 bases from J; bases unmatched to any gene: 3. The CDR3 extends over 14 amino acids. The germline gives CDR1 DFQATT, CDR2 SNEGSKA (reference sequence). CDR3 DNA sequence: TGCAGTGCTACAACTAGCGGGGTCACAGATACGCAGTATTTT. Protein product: CSATTSGVTDTQYF.

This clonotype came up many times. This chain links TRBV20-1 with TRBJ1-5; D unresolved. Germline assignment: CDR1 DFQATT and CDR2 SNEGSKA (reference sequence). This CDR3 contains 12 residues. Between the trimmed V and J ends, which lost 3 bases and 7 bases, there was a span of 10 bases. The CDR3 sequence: CSAREPGQPQHF. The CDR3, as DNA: TGCAGTGCTAGGGAACCCGGGCAGCCCCAGCATTTT.

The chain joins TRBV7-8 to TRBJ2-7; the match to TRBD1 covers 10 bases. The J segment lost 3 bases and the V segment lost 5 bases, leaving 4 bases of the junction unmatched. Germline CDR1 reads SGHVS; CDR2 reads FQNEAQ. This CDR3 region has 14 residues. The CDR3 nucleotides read TGTGCCAGCAGCGAACGGACAGGGGGCTACGAGCAGTACTTC. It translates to CASSERTGGYEQYF.

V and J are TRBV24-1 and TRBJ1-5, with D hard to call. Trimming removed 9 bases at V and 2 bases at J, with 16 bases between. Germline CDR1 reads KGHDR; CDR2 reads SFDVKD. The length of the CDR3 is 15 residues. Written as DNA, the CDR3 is TGTGCCACCGACTCAGGAGCTGGGGGCAATCAGCCCCAGCATTTT. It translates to CATDSGAGGNQPQHF.

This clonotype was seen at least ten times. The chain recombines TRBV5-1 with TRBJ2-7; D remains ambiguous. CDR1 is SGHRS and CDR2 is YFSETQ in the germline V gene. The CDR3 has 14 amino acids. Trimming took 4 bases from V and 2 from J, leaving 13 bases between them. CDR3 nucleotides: TGCGCCAGCAGCCTCAGACAACGTACCTACGAGCAGTACTTC. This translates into CASSLRQRTYEQYF. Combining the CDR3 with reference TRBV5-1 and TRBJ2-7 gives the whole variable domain KAGVTQTPRYLIKTRGQQVTLSCSPISGHRSVSWYQQTPGQGLQFLFEYFSETQRNKGNFPGRFSGRQFSNSRSEMNVSTLELGDSALYLCASSLRQRTYEQYFGPGTRLTVT.

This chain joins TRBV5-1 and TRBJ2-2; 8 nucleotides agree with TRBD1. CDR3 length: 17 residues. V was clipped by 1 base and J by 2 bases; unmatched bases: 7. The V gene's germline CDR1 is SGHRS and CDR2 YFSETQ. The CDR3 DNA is TGCGCCAGCAGCTTGAATATGGCAGGGGGCAACACCGGGGAGCTGTTTTTT. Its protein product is CASSLNMAGGNTGELFF.

CDR3 sequence: CASSFGPLWGELFF. As DNA, the CDR3 is TGTGCCAGCAGCTTCGGCCCTTTGTGGGGGGAGCTGTTTTTT. This chain joins TRBV7-9 and TRBJ2-2, with D unresolved. Germline lookup yields CDR1 SEHNR and CDR2 FQNEAQ (reference sequence). The CDR3 is made up of 14 amino acids. The V gene lost 3 bases and the J gene lost 8 bases, with 13 bases spanning the gap.

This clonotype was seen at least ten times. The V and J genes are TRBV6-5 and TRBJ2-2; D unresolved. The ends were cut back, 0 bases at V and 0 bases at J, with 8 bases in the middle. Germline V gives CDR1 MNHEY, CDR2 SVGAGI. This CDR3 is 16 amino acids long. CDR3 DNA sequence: TGTGCCAGCAGTTACTCGACAACCTCGAACACCGGGGAGCTGTTTTTT. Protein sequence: CASSYSTTSNTGELFF.

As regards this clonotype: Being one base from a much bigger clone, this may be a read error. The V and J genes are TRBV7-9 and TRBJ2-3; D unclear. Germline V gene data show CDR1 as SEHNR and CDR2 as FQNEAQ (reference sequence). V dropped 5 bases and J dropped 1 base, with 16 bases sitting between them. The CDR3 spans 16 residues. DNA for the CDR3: TGTGCCAGCAGCCCTTACCGGGTGACTGGCACAGATACGCAGTATTTT. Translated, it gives CASSPYRVTGTDTQYF.

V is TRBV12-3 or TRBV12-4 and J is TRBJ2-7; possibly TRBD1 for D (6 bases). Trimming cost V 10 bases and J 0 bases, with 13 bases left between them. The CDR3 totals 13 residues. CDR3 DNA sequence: TGTGCCATTTTGGACAGCTCCTCCTACGAGCAGTACTTC. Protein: CAILDSSSYEQYF.

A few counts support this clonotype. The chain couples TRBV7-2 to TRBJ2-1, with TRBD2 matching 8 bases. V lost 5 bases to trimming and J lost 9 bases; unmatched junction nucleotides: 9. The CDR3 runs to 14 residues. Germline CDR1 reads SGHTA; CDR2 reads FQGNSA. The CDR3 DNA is TGTGCCAGCAGCCAGGGCGGGGGGATTGGTGAGCAGTTCTTC. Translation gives CASSQGGGIGEQFF.

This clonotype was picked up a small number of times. The chain's CDR3 is CATSETGSYETQYF. CDR3 nucleotides: TGTGCCACCAGTGAAACAGGGAGTTACGAGACCCAGTACTTC. The chain is built from TRBV24-1 and TRBJ2-5; D perhaps matches TRBD1 (6 bases). The CDR3 spans 14 residues. Trimming shortened V by 4 bases and J by 5 bases, and 13 bases separated the two germline ends. Germline CDR1 is KGHDR and CDR2 is SFDVKD.

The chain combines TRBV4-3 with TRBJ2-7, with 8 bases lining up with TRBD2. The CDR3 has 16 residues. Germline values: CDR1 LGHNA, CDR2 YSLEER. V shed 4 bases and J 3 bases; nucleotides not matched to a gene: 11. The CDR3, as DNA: TGCGCCAGCAGCCCTAAGGAAACTAGCGGACTCTACGAGCAGTACTTC. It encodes CASSPKETSGLYEQYF.

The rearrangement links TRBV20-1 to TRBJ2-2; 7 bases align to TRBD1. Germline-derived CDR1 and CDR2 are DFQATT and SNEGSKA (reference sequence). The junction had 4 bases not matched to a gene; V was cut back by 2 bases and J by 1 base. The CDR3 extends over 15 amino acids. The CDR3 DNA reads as TGCAGTGCTAGAAGTGACAGGGTGAACACCGGGGAGCTGTTTTTT. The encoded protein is CSARSDRVNTGELFF.

Here the CDR3 reads CASSQSLADSTDTQYF. CDR3 DNA sequence: TGTGCCAGCAGCCAAAGCCTAGCGGACAGCACAGATACGCAGTATTTT. The chain links TRBV14 to TRBJ2-3; TRBD2 aligns across 7 bases. Germline V gene sequence: CDR1 SGHDN, CDR2 FVKESK. The V segment lost 2 bases and the J segment 0 bases; nucleotides outside the gene matches: 5. The CDR3 spans 16 residues.

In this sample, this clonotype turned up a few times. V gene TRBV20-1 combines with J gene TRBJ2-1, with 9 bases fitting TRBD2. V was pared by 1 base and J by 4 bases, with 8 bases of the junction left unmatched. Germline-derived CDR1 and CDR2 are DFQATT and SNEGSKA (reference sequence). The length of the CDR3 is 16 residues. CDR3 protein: CSARGRGGPAYNEQFF. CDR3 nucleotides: TGCAGTGCTAGAGGGCGGGGGGGCCCGGCTTACAATGAGCAGTTCTTC.

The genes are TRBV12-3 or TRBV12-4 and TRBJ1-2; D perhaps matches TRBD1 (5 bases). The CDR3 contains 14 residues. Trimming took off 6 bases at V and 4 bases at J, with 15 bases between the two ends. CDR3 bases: TGTGCCAGCAGGGAAAGCCGGGGCCTCTATGGCTACACCTTC. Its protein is CASRESRGLYGYTF.

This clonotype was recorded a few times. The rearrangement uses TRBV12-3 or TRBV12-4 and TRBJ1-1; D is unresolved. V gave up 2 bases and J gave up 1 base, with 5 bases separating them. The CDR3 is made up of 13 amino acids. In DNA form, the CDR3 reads TGTGCCAGCAGTTTACAAAAGAACACTGAAGCTTTCTTT. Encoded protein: CASSLQKNTEAFF.

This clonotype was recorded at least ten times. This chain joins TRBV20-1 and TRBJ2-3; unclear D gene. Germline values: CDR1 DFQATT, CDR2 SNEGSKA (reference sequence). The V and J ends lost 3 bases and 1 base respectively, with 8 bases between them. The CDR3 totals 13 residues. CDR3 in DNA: TGCAGTGCTAGGAAAAGGGGCACAGATACGCAGTATTTT. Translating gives CSARKRGTDTQYF.

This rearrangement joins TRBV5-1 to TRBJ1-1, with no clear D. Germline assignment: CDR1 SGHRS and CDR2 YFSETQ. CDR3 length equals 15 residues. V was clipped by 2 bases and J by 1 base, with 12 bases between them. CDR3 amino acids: CASSFHGWKNTEAFF. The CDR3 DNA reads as TGCGCCAGCAGCTTTCACGGGTGGAAGAACACTGAAGCTTTCTTT.

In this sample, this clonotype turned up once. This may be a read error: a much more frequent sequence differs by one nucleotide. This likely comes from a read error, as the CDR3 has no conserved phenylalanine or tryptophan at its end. CDR3 in amino acids: CSAPRQGRDTEAFV. CDR3 bases: TGCAGTGCTCCACGACAGGGAAGGGACACTGAAGCTTTCGTT. V gene TRBV20-1 combines with J gene TRBJ1-1, with 7 nucleotides matching TRBD1. V lost 5 bases to trimming and J lost 3 bases; unmatched junction nucleotides: 9. CDR1 is DFQATT, CDR2 SNEGSKA, per germline (reference sequence). The CDR3 has 14 residues.